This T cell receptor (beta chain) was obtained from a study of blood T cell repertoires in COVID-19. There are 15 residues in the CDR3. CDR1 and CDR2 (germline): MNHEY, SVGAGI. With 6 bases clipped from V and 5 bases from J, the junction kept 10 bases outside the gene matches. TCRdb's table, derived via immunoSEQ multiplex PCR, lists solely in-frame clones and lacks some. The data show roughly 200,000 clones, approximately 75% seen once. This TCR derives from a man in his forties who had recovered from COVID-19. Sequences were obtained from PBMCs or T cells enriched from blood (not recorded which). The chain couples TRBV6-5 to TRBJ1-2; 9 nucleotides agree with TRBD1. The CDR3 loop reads CASRPGTGTEYGYTF. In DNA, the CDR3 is TGTGCCAGCAGACCCGGGACAGGGACTGAATATGGCTACACCTTC.